This is a list of T cell receptor beta chains from one sample in a study of T cell responses to AZD1222 COVID-19 vaccine. TCRdb keeps only in-frame clones here, not all; method: immunoSEQ multiplex PCR. The sample consists of 150,000 to 200,000 clones, around 90% of them appearing once. The sequencing used peripheral blood, collected 28 days after the second AZD1222 dose. The receptors here all came from an adult who received the AZD1222 COVID-19 vaccine. CDR3s include the opening cysteine and the closing phenylalanine or tryptophan. The order of the fields is V gene, clone size, D gene, J gene, CDR3 DNA, CDR3 protein. A D gene is named only where the DNA matches it firmly. The listing skips clone size in some rows; elsewhere it reads once, few, many or a size class.

v_gene: TRBV7-3; abundance: -; d_gene: -; j_gene: TRBJ2-1; CDR3nt: TGTGCCAGCAGCTTAACGGGACGGTCTGATGAGCAGTTCTTC; CDR3aa: CASSLTGRSDEQFF
v_gene: TRBV6-5; abundance: once; d_gene: TRBD1; j_gene: TRBJ2-7; CDR3nt: TGTGCCAGCAGCAAAGGACAGGGCGCCGAGCAGTACTTC; CDR3aa: CASSKGQGAEQYF
v_gene: TRBV5-1; abundance: -; d_gene: TRBD2; j_gene: TRBJ2-2; CDR3nt: TGCGCCAGCAGCTTGGAGCCTAGCGGGAGAATCGCCGGGGAGCTGTTTTTT; CDR3aa: CASSLEPSGRIAGELFF
v_gene: TRBV7-5; abundance: -; d_gene: -; j_gene: TRBJ1-1; CDR3nt: TGTGCCAGAAGCCTTCGGAGGGGTAGGCAAGCTTTCTTT; CDR3aa: CARSLRRGRQAFF
v_gene: TRBV4-2; abundance: -; d_gene: TRBD2; j_gene: TRBJ2-2; CDR3nt: TGTGCCAGCAGCCAAGACGGACTAGCGGGGGTGAACACCGGGGAGCTGTTTTTT; CDR3aa: CASSQDGLAGVNTGELFF
v_gene: TRBV5-1; abundance: -; d_gene: -; j_gene: TRBJ2-1; CDR3nt: TGCGCCAGCAGCTTCTCAGGGAATGGGTACAATGAGCAGTTCTTC; CDR3aa: CASSFSGNGYNEQFF
v_gene: TRBV3-1/TRBV3-2; abundance: -; d_gene: TRBD2; j_gene: TRBJ2-1; CDR3nt: TGTGCCAGCAGCCCGGGGACTAGGGTGGATGAGCAGTTCTTC; CDR3aa: CASSPGTRVDEQFF
v_gene: TRBV5-1; abundance: -; d_gene: -; j_gene: TRBJ2-1; CDR3nt: TGCGCCAGCAGCTTGCTAACCGGCGAGCAGTTCTTC; CDR3aa: CASSLLTGEQFF
v_gene: TRBV5-6; abundance: -; d_gene: TRBD2; j_gene: TRBJ2-5; CDR3nt: TGTGCCAGCAGCTTGGCCGGAAGCGGGGGACCAGAGACCCAGTACTTC; CDR3aa: CASSLAGSGGPETQYF
v_gene: TRBV19; abundance: -; d_gene: TRBD2; j_gene: TRBJ2-1; CDR3nt: TGTGCCAGTGAGAAGGGACTAGCGGGGGGTAGCTCCTACAATGAGCAGTTCTTC; CDR3aa: CASEKGLAGGSSYNEQFF
v_gene: TRBV18; abundance: -; d_gene: -; j_gene: TRBJ2-3; CDR3nt: TGTGCCAGCTCCCCCGTAGGGACGACAGATACGCAGTATTTT; CDR3aa: CASSPVGTTDTQYF
v_gene: TRBV14; abundance: -; d_gene: TRBD2; j_gene: TRBJ2-7; CDR3nt: TGTGCCAGCAGAGGCGGGAGCTCCTACGAGCAGTACTTC; CDR3aa: CASRGGSSYEQYF
v_gene: TRBV5-1; abundance: -; d_gene: -; j_gene: TRBJ2-7; CDR3nt: TGCGCCAGCAGCTTGGCTACAGGGAGCTCCTACGAGCAGTACTTC; CDR3aa: CASSLATGSSYEQYF
v_gene: TRBV30; abundance: once; d_gene: -; j_gene: TRBJ2-6; CDR3nt: TGTGCCTGTGCAGGGGTACTTGGGGCCAACGTCCTGACTTTC; CDR3aa: CACAGVLGANVLTF
v_gene: TRBV6-2/TRBV6-3; abundance: -; d_gene: -; j_gene: TRBJ2-1; CDR3nt: TGTGCCAGCAGTTACTCAGGGGGGGGTTCAGTTGAGCAGTTCTTC; CDR3aa: CASSYSGGGSVEQFF
v_gene: TRBV6-5; abundance: -; d_gene: TRBD1; j_gene: TRBJ1-5; CDR3nt: TGTGCCAGCAGTTACTCGTGGGACAGGGATCAGCCCCAGCATTTT; CDR3aa: CASSYSWDRDQPQHF
v_gene: TRBV19; abundance: -; d_gene: TRBD1; j_gene: TRBJ2-7; CDR3nt: TGTGCCAGTAGTATCCCCGGACAGGGGTACGAGCAGTACTTC; CDR3aa: CASSIPGQGYEQYF
v_gene: TRBV27; abundance: -; d_gene: -; j_gene: TRBJ1-1; CDR3nt: TGTGCCAGCAGTTTATCGCGGGGGGCGCGGACTGAAGCTTTCTTT; CDR3aa: CASSLSRGARTEAFF
v_gene: TRBV27; abundance: -; d_gene: -; j_gene: TRBJ1-1; CDR3nt: TGTGCCAGCAGTTTTGCCCTCGAGAACACTGAAGCTTTCTTT; CDR3aa: CASSFALENTEAFF
v_gene: TRBV5-6; abundance: -; d_gene: -; j_gene: TRBJ1-3; CDR3nt: TGTGCCAGCAGCTTGCAAGGGGCTGGAAACACCATATATTTT; CDR3aa: CASSLQGAGNTIYF
v_gene: TRBV15; abundance: once; d_gene: -; j_gene: TRBJ2-5; CDR3nt: TGTGCCACCAGCAGAAACAGGGAGACCCAGTACTTC; CDR3aa: CATSRNRETQYF
v_gene: TRBV9; abundance: -; d_gene: TRBD1; j_gene: TRBJ1-2; CDR3nt: TGTGCCAGCAGCGTAGTGGCAGGGGGTTATGGCTACACCTTC; CDR3aa: CASSVVAGGYGYTF
v_gene: TRBV11-2; abundance: -; d_gene: -; j_gene: TRBJ2-3; CDR3nt: TGTGCCAGCAGAGGGACTTGGACGAGACATACGCAGTATTTT; CDR3aa: CASRGTWTRHTQYF
v_gene: TRBV7-8; abundance: -; d_gene: -; j_gene: TRBJ2-3; CDR3nt: TGTGCCAGCAGCCCAATACTCGCAGATACGCAGTATTTT; CDR3aa: CASSPILADTQYF
v_gene: TRBV3-1/TRBV3-2; abundance: -; d_gene: -; j_gene: TRBJ1-2; CDR3nt: TGTGCCAGCAGCCAAGTATCGGGGGCGTCGGGGTATGGCTACACCTTC; CDR3aa: CASSQVSGASGYGYTF
v_gene: TRBV10-3; abundance: -; d_gene: -; j_gene: TRBJ2-5; CDR3nt: TGTGCCATCAGTGAGCCCCTCGGTGGGACTGAGACCCAGTACTTC; CDR3aa: CAISEPLGGTETQYF
v_gene: TRBV10-3; abundance: -; d_gene: -; j_gene: TRBJ2-7; CDR3nt: TGTGCCATCAGCCGGGACGCCCACGAGCAGTACTTC; CDR3aa: CAISRDAHEQYF
v_gene: TRBV5-1; abundance: -; d_gene: -; j_gene: TRBJ1-5; CDR3nt: TGCGCCAGCAGCTACGGTTCCAATCAGCCCCAGCATTTT; CDR3aa: CASSYGSNQPQHF
v_gene: TRBV7-9; abundance: -; d_gene: -; j_gene: TRBJ2-1; CDR3nt: TGTGCCAGCAGCAGGACCACCTACAATGAGCAGTTCTTC; CDR3aa: CASSRTTYNEQFF
v_gene: TRBV4-3; abundance: once; d_gene: -; j_gene: TRBJ2-5; CDR3nt: TGCGCCAGCAGCCAAGCGGAGGGGGGGGCGGAGACCCAGTACTTC; CDR3aa: CASSQAEGGAETQYF
v_gene: TRBV10-3; abundance: -; d_gene: -; j_gene: TRBJ2-7; CDR3nt: TGTGCCATCAGTGAGCCTCCTAGGGGAAGCGACGAGCAGTACTTC; CDR3aa: CAISEPPRGSDEQYF
v_gene: TRBV18; abundance: -; d_gene: -; j_gene: TRBJ2-3; CDR3nt: TGTGCCAGCTCACCTCGGACCCTCACTGGGTCGGACACAGATACGCAGTATTTT; CDR3aa: CASSPRTLTGSDTDTQYF
v_gene: TRBV28; abundance: -; d_gene: TRBD1; j_gene: TRBJ1-4; CDR3nt: TGTGCCAGCAGTCTGGGACAGAACATACTGTTTTTT; CDR3aa: CASSLGQNILFF
v_gene: TRBV27; abundance: -; d_gene: TRBD1; j_gene: TRBJ2-7; CDR3nt: TGTGCCAGCTCCGGGACAGGACATTACGAGCAGTACTTC; CDR3aa: CASSGTGHYEQYF
v_gene: TRBV10-3; abundance: -; d_gene: TRBD2; j_gene: TRBJ2-7; CDR3nt: TGTGCCATCAGGACTAGCGGGAGAAGCTCCTACGAGCAGTACTTC; CDR3aa: CAIRTSGRSSYEQYF
v_gene: TRBV9; abundance: -; d_gene: -; j_gene: TRBJ2-2; CDR3nt: TGTGCCAGCAGCGTAGTACCTGACACCGGGGAGCTGTTTTTT; CDR3aa: CASSVVPDTGELFF
v_gene: TRBV14; abundance: -; d_gene: -; j_gene: TRBJ2-1; CDR3nt: TGTGCCAGCAGCCAGGAGGGGGAACGTCGTGGGCAGTTCTTC; CDR3aa: CASSQEGERRGQFF
v_gene: TRBV7-8; abundance: -; d_gene: -; j_gene: TRBJ2-3; CDR3nt: TGTGCCAGCAGCACCTCAAGCGATACGCAGTATTTT; CDR3aa: CASSTSSDTQYF
v_gene: TRBV7-2; abundance: -; d_gene: -; j_gene: TRBJ2-3; CDR3nt: TGTGCCAGCAGCTTAGAACGGAGGGAGGGGGTATTTTCGGATACGCAGTATTTT; CDR3aa: CASSLERREGVFSDTQYF
v_gene: TRBV11-2; abundance: -; d_gene: -; j_gene: TRBJ2-7; CDR3nt: TGTGCCAGCAGCTTAGTAGCCGAGCAGTACTTC; CDR3aa: CASSLVAEQYF